The T cell receptor beta chain under discussion was sequenced for a study of blood T cell repertoires in COVID-19. About the study: PBMCs, B-cell-depleted T cells, or T cells were the source of the cDNA or gDNA that made up the material.

Per the original data handling: Counts of nucleated cells, estimated from reference gene primer amplification, were obtained. Method: immunoSEQ multiplex PCR; TCRdb's copy keeps in-frame clones and lacks some. The V and J calls and clone size are taken from that table; D and trimming were inferred from the DNA. The sample holds 250,000 to 350,000 clones; 88% are singletons and the top ten take around 2%. Losses at the gene ends were 4 bases for V and 9 bases for J; bases not matched to a gene: 10. CDR1 and CDR2 from the germline V gene are MNHEY and SVGEGT. CDR3 length equals 16 residues. All enrollees were about 18 to 100 years old and from some 24 US areas. Membership in each cohort depended on participant-reported clinical history.

J is TRBJ2-7 and V is TRBV6-2 or TRBV6-3; 15 nucleotides align to TRBD2. The sequencing sample was made of PBMCs or T cells enriched from blood (not recorded which). This clonotype was obtained from a woman aged 55-70 years in a cohort exposed to, infected with or recovered from COVID-19 (not recorded which). The CDR3, as DNA: TGTGCCAGCAGTTCGAGACCGGGACTAGCGGGAGGACGGCAGTACTTC. This codes for CASSSRPGLAGGRQYF.